This is a list of T cell receptor beta chains from one sample in a study of T cells in Graves' hyperthyroidism and ophthalmopathy. TCRdb passed the multiplex PCR reads through MiXCR, listing each CDR3 protein once. The table records hundreds of thousands of distinct CDR3 sequences, about a sixth of them present only once. What was sequenced was blood. Every receptor here comes from a woman aged 40 to 50 with Graves' ophthalmopathy. Each CDR3 is given with its conserved first and last residue. A D gene is named only where the DNA matches it firmly. Where a row states a size, it is once, few, many or the class of an expanded clone; other rows omit it.

d_gene | j_gene | v_gene | abundance | CDR3aa | CDR3nt
. | TRBJ2-1 | TRBV6-1 | . | CASSRKGYNEQFF | TGTGCCAGCAGCCGAAAGGGTTACAATGAGCAGTTCTTC
. | TRBJ1-2 | TRBV6-1 | . | CASTLPGRDGYTF | TGTGCCAGTACCCTTCCCGGCCGTGATGGCTACACCTTC
TRBD2 | TRBJ2-7 | TRBV20-1 | . | CSARDLSGLAGGWEQYF | TGCAGTGCTAGAGACCTGTCGGGACTAGCGGGGGGTTGGGAGCAGTACTTC
. | TRBJ2-2 | TRBV7-8 | many | CASSLAQEPNTGELFF | TGTGCCAGCAGCTTAGCGCAGGAGCCGAACACCGGGGAGCTGTTTTTT
. | TRBJ1-6 | TRBV5-1 | . | CASSLYSDSPLHF | TGCGCCAGCAGCTTGTACAGTGATTCACCCCTCCACTTT
. | TRBJ2-5 | TRBV20-1 | many | CSARGGAETQYF | TGCAGTGCTAGAGGGGGGGCAGAGACCCAGTACTTC
. | TRBJ2-1 | TRBV19 | few | CASSIGWGFMNNEQFF | TGTGCCAGTAGTATAGGATGGGGGTTTATGAACAATGAGCAGTTCTTC
TRBD1 | TRBJ1-2 | TRBV2 | . | CASRRQGAIDGYTF | TGTGCCAGCAGGAGACAGGGGGCGATCGATGGCTACACCTTC
. | TRBJ1-6 | TRBV6-2/TRBV6-3 | few | CASSPGINSPLHF | TGTGCCAGCAGCCCGGGGATTAATTCACCCCTCCACTTT
TRBD1 | TRBJ2-1 | TRBV11-2 | many | CASSLEGQGAGNEQFF | TGTGCCAGCAGCTTAGAGGGACAGGGGGCCGGGAATGAGCAGTTCTTC
. | TRBJ2-3 | TRBV6-2/TRBV6-3 | . | CASSTRRQRSTDTQYF | TGTGCCAGCAGTACCCGTAGACAGCGATCGACAGATACGCAGTATTTT
. | TRBJ1-5 | TRBV28 | few | CASILGGTNQPQHF | TGTGCCAGCATCCTCGGGGGGACGAACCAGCCCCAGCATTTT
TRBD2 | TRBJ2-1 | TRBV11-2 | many | CASSTGTSGINEQFF | TGTGCCAGCAGTACCGGGACTAGCGGGATAAATGAGCAGTTCTTC
. | TRBJ1-1 | TRBV7-9 | many | CASSLDRRNTEAFF | TGTGCCAGCAGCTTAGATCGCAGGAACACTGAAGCTTTCTTT
TRBD1 | TRBJ1-2 | TRBV20-1 | many | CSARVGDSNYGYTF | TGCAGTGCTAGAGTCGGGGACAGCAACTATGGCTACACCTTC
. | TRBJ2-2 | TRBV5-1 | many | CASSLVDGGELFF | TGCGCCAGCAGCTTGGTGGACGGCGGGGAGCTGTTTTTT
TRBD1 | TRBJ1-3 | TRBV6-1 | . | CASRPTGQRAGITIYF | TGTGCCAGCAGACCAACGGGACAGAGGGCTGGAATCACCATATATTTT
. | TRBJ1-1 | TRBV2 | many | CASSETAMNTEAFF | TGTGCCAGCAGTGAGACAGCGATGAACACTGAAGCTTTCTTT
TRBD1 | TRBJ1-5 | TRBV20-1 | few | CSATPGQSNQPQHF | TGCAGTGCTACCCCGGGACAGAGCAATCAGCCCCAGCATTTT
TRBD2 | TRBJ2-2 | TRBV20-1 | few | CSARIVGLAGATNTGELFF | TGCAGTGCTAGAATCGTGGGACTAGCGGGGGCCACGAACACCGGGGAGCTGTTTTTT
. | TRBJ1-2 | TRBV20-1 | . | CSAGGLNYGYTF | TGCAGTGCCGGCGGACTTAACTATGGCTACACCTTC
. | TRBJ1-1 | TRBV12-3/TRBV12-4 | many | CASSPTQGPPEAFF | TGTGCCAGCAGTCCGACACAGGGACCCCCTGAAGCTTTCTTT
TRBD2 | TRBJ2-3 | TRBV10-3 | few | CAISRTSGLTDTQYF | TGTGCCATCAGTCGGACTAGCGGGCTCACAGATACGCAGTATTTT
. | TRBJ2-7 | TRBV18 | . | CASSPEHLYEQYF | TGTGCCAGCTCACCAGAACACCTGTACGAGCAGTACTTC
. | TRBJ2-2 | TRBV4-1 | . | CASSQDQGGDAYTGELFF | TGCGCCAGCAGCCAAGATCAGGGGGGGGACGCTTACACCGGGGAGCTGTTTTTT
TRBD1 | TRBJ1-2 | TRBV12-3/TRBV12-4 | many | CASSLETGRANYGYTF | TGTGCCAGCAGTTTGGAGACAGGGAGGGCTAACTATGGCTACACCTTC
TRBD1 | TRBJ1-5 | TRBV12-3/TRBV12-4 | . | CASSLSGGTSQPQHF | TGTGCCAGCAGTTTATCAGGGGGGACTAGTCAGCCCCAGCATTTT
. | TRBJ2-5 | TRBV28 | few | CASSLPRQISKEETQYF | TGTGCCAGCAGTCTCCCCCGACAGATTTCGAAAGAAGAGACCCAGTACTTC
. | TRBJ1-5 | TRBV28 | many | CASSFPHRDQPQHF | TGTGCCAGCAGTTTCCCACACAGGGATCAGCCCCAGCATTTT
. | TRBJ2-7 | TRBV11-3 | many | CASNPLAPYEQYF | TGTGCCAGCAACCCCCTTGCACCCTACGAGCAGTACTTC
. | TRBJ2-7 | TRBV7-9 | few | CASSLQGLNEQYF | TGTGCCAGCAGCTTACAGGGACTTAATGAGCAGTACTTC
. | TRBJ1-4 | TRBV5-1 | many | CASSLVPGHNEKLFF | TGCGCCAGCAGCTTGGTTCCTGGGCATAATGAAAAACTGTTTTTT
. | TRBJ1-1 | TRBV30 | many | CAWSVGGNTEAFF | TGTGCCTGGAGTGTAGGGGGGAACACTGAAGCTTTCTTT
TRBD1 | TRBJ2-7 | TRBV7-2 | . | CASSPTGTGFGEQYF | TGTGCCAGCAGCCCGACCGGGACAGGGTTCGGGGAGCAGTACTTC
. | TRBJ1-1 | TRBV19 | few | CASSPFGQRGGNTEAFF | TGTGCCAGTAGTCCCTTCGGACAGAGAGGAGGGAACACTGAAGCTTTCTTT
. | TRBJ2-3 | TRBV13 | few | CVSSPVGPPRADTQYF | TGTGTCAGCAGCCCCGTGGGGCCCCCCCGTGCAGATACGCAGTATTTT
TRBD2 | TRBJ2-3 | TRBV5-1 | . | CASKRASGRGPDTQYF | TGCGCCAGCAAGAGGGCTAGCGGGAGGGGGCCAGATACGCAGTATTTT
TRBD1 | TRBJ1-2 | TRBV10-3 | once | CAISATGGGYTF | TGTGCCATCAGCGCGACAGGGGGAGGCTACACCTTC
. | TRBJ2-1 | TRBV20-1 | many | CSADRDTSWHEQFF | TGCAGTGCCGACCGGGACACCTCTTGGCATGAGCAGTTCTTC
TRBD2 | TRBJ2-3 | TRBV5-6 | . | CASSLAPGSSGGSATDTQYF | TGTGCCAGCAGCTTGGCCCCCGGGTCTAGCGGGGGCTCGGCCACAGATACGCAGTATTTT
TRBD2 | TRBJ2-1 | TRBV20-1 | . | CSAIAGGTYNEQFF | TGCAGTGCTATAGCGGGAGGGACCTACAATGAGCAGTTCTTC
TRBD2 | TRBJ2-1 | TRBV20-1 | many | CSALSGASSYNEQFF | TGCAGTGCTCTTAGCGGGGCGAGCTCCTACAATGAGCAGTTCTTC
TRBD2 | TRBJ2-7 | TRBV7-2 | few | CASSSPGSGAGSYEQYF | TGTGCCAGCAGCTCCCCGGGTAGCGGGGCCGGTTCCTACGAGCAGTACTTC
. | TRBJ1-2 | TRBV28 | . | CASTSDLTYGYTF | TGTGCCAGCACCTCGGACCTCACTTATGGCTACACCTTC
. | TRBJ1-1 | TRBV4-1 | few | CASSQDREVVANTEAFF | TGCGCCAGCAGCCAAGACAGGGAGGTGGTAGCGAACACTGAAGCTTTCTTT
TRBD2 | TRBJ2-5 | TRBV2 | many | CASSGLAGDETQYF | TGTGCCAGCAGTGGACTAGCGGGAGATGAGACCCAGTACTTC
TRBD1 | TRBJ1-1 | TRBV20-1 | few | CSAARQGNTEAFF | TGCAGTGCAGCACGACAGGGGAACACTGAAGCTTTCTTT
. | TRBJ1-1 | TRBV2 | many | CASMGETEAFF | TGTGCCAGCATGGGGGAAACTGAAGCTTTCTTT
TRBD1 | TRBJ2-6 | TRBV15 | . | CATSRTGISGANVLTF | TGTGCCACCAGCAGGACAGGGATCTCTGGGGCCAACGTCCTGACTTTC
TRBD1 | TRBJ2-3 | TRBV5-1 | . | CASSLGTGTGTDTQYF | TGCGCCAGCAGCCTGGGGACAGGGACTGGGACAGATACGCAGTATTTT
TRBD1 | TRBJ2-2 | TRBV7-9 | few | CASPGQGAIGELFF | TGTGCCAGTCCCGGGCAGGGGGCCATCGGGGAGCTGTTTTTT
TRBD2 | TRBJ2-1 | TRBV10-1 | few | CASSERTSGHNEQFF | TGCGCCAGCAGTGAAAGGACTAGCGGGCACAATGAGCAGTTCTTC
. | TRBJ2-7 | TRBV19 | . | CASSIDVGQSYEQYF | TGTGCCAGTAGTATAGATGTCGGCCAGAGCTACGAGCAGTACTTC